Reported below is one TCR beta chain. Its antigen is currently unknown. The CDR3 loop spans 14 amino acids. Germline-derived CDR1 and CDR2 are LNHDA and SQIVND (reference sequence). With 1 base clipped from V and 6 bases from J, the junction kept 5 bases outside the gene matches. This record belongs to a study of PD-L1 blockade in urothelial cancer. General study results and limits: Pretreatment peripheral blood TCR clonality that fell below the median predicted better survival among the patients studied.

The repertoire was sequenced with immunoSEQ multiplex PCR; TCRdb's copy has only in-frame clones and lacks some. The sample shows some 32,000 clones, approximately 82% of them seen only once. The sequence was collected from a man between 60 and 75 years old with urothelial cancer. This material consisted of PBMCs, taken around atezolizumab (anti-PD-L1) treatment. The chain carries TRBV19 and TRBJ1-2; 7 positions agree with TRBD1. This CDR3 reads CASSIGQGLDGYTF. Here the CDR3 DNA reads TGTGCCAGTAGTATAGGACAGGGCTTGGATGGCTACACCTTC.